Below, 5 T cell receptor beta chains from the same sample are listed, as sequenced in a study of regulatory T cells in long-lasting Graves disease. Arm-PCR of CDR3 regions with iRepertoire HTBI primers generated TCR beta libraries. TCRdb ran MiXCR on the multiplex PCR reads and lists one entry per CDR3 protein. The sample carries under 500,000 distinct CDR3 sequences, about a sixth recorded once. This sample's time point: newly diagnosed GD, antithyroid drugs for less than 3 months. Making the TCR library involved RNA that had been extracted from PBMCs. This same sample was also part of a study on T cells in Graves' hyperthyroidism and ophthalmopathy.

The input for sequencing was peripheral blood mononuclear cells (PBMCs), taken at new diagnosis, from a patient treated with antithyroid drugs. The source is a woman in her thirties with Graves disease.

The genes are TRBV20-1 and TRBJ2-2; D uncertain. The ends were cut back, 3 bases at V and 6 bases at J, with 11 bases in the middle. CDR1 is DFQATT, CDR2 SNEGSKA, per germline (reference sequence). This CDR3 is built from 13 residues. The DNA of the CDR3 is TGCAGTGCTAGCGCGGACCCGGCCGGGGAGCTGTTTTTT. Translation: CSASADPAGELFF.

This clonotype was detected many times. The J gene is TRBJ1-1, the V gene TRBV20-1; D perhaps matches TRBD1 (6 bases). V was cut by 0 bases and J by 1 base, with 9 bases left in between. This CDR3 has 14 residues. Per germline, CDR1 DFQATT and CDR2 SNEGSKA (reference sequence). The CDR3 region is CSARDGGGNTEAFF. CDR3 DNA: TGCAGTGCTAGAGATGGGGGCGGGAACACTGAAGCTTTCTTT.

The table lists this clonotype with many counts. V usage is TRBV28 and J usage is TRBJ1-2; D perhaps matches TRBD1 (5 bases). The CDR3 has 19 residues. CDR1 and CDR2 from the germline V gene are MDHEN and SYDVKM. V was trimmed by 2 bases and J by 3 bases, leaving 25 bases between them. This CDR3 reads CASSLGLLPGSQYDYGYTF. The CDR3 bases are TGTGCCAGCAGTTTAGGTCTTTTGCCAGGGAGTCAGTACGACTATGGCTACACCTTC.

Points on this clonotype: This may be a read error: a much more frequent sequence differs by one nucleotide. The V gene is TRBV20-1, the J gene TRBJ2-1, with 11 bases lining up with TRBD2. The junction had 10 bases not matched to a gene; V was cut back by 3 bases and J by 9 bases. In germline, CDR1 is DFQATT, CDR2 SNEGSKA (reference sequence). The CDR3 is 15 residues long. CDR3 protein: CSASDPLAGVIEQFF. DNA of the CDR3: TGCAGTGCTAGCGACCCACTAGCGGGAGTAATTGAGCAGTTCTTC.

V is TRBV12-3 or TRBV12-4 and J is TRBJ2-1, with D uncertain. V was cut by 7 bases and J by 2 bases, with 9 bases left in between. The CDR3 is 13 residues long. The DNA of the CDR3 is TGTGCCAGCACCCCGGGCCCCTACAATGAGCAGTTCTTC. Translating it yields CASTPGPYNEQFF.